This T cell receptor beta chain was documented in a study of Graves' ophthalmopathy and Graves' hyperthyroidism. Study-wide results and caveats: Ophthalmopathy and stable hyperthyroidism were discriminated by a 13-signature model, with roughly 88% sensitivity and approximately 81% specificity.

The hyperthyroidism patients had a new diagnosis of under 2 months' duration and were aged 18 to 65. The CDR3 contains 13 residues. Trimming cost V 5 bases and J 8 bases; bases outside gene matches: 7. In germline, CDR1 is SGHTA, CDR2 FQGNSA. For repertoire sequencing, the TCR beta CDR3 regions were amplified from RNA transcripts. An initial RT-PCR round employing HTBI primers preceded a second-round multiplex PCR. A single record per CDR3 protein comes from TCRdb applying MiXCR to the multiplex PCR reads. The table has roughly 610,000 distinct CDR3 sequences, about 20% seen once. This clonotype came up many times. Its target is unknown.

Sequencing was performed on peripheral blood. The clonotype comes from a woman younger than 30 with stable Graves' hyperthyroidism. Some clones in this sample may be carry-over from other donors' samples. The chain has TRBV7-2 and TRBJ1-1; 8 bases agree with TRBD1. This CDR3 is CASSVDRDREAFF. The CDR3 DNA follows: TGTGCCAGCAGCGTAGACCGGGACAGGGAAGCTTTCTTT.